This T cell receptor (beta chain) was captured by sequencing in a study of vaccination and CD4 T cells after COVID-19. Study as a whole: Blood was drawn a median around 74 days post second dose, range 14 to 241.

This clonotype occurred a few times. MiXCR, applied by TCRdb to the PCR reads, yields one record per CDR3 protein. The sample holds about 20,000 distinct CDR3 sequences, approximately 62% seen once. Deletions cut 2 bases from V and 7 bases from J, with 11 bases between. Per the germline V gene, CDR1 is SEHNR and CDR2 is FQNEAQ (reference sequence). The CDR3 runs to 13 residues. The gene calls are TRBV7-9 and TRBJ1-2; D not certain. The clonotype comes from a human donor who had recovered from COVID-19. Sequences were derived from CD4+ T cells from blood, sampled after SARS-CoV-2 vaccination. CDR3 DNA sequence: TGTGCCAGCAGCTTATCTGTCGGGCCTGGCTACACCTTC. Encoded protein: CASSLSVGPGYTF.